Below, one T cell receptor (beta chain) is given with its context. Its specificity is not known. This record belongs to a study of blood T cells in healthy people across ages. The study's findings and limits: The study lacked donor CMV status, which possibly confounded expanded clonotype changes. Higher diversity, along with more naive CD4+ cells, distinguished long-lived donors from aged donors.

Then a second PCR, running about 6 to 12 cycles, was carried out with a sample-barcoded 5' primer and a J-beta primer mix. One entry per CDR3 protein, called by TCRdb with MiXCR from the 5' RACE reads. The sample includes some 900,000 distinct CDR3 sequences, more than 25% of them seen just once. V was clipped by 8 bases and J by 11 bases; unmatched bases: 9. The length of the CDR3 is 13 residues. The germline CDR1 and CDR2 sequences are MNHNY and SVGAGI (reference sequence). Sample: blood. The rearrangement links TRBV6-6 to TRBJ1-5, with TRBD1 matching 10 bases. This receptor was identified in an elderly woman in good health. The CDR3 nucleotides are TGTGCCAGCCAAAGACAGGGGGCCGGGGCCCAGCATTTT. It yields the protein CASQRQGAGAQHF.